This T cell receptor (beta chain) was profiled in a study of T cell responses to AZD1222 COVID-19 vaccine. Study findings and constraints: At baseline, seropositivity was found in only a handful of AZD1222 recipients. There were vaccine-associated CD4 TCRs across spike, dominant at 160-218 and 743-854. Scientists sampled the repertoires only once the peak T cell response had passed.

The analysis combined second doses at about 4 or about 12 weeks. Concerning this clone: Its antigen is still unknown.

Assay: immunoSEQ multiplex PCR; the TCRdb copy retains only in-frame clones and omits some. The sample has about 150,000 clones, roughly nine tenths seen once; the top ten hold roughly 1.3%. V lost 2 bases, J lost 3 bases, and 8 bases lay in between. Germline V gives CDR1 MNHEY, CDR2 SVGEGT. This CDR3 is built from 13 residues. This TCR came from an adult who received the AZD1222 COVID-19 vaccine. The sequences come from peripheral blood, collected 28 days after the second AZD1222 dose. V usage is TRBV6-2 or TRBV6-3 and J usage is TRBJ2-7; D possibly matches TRBD1 or TRBD2 (5 bases each). CDR3 loop: CASSYGTGYEQYF. DNA of the CDR3: TGTGCCAGCAGTTACGGGACCGGCTACGAGCAGTACTTC.